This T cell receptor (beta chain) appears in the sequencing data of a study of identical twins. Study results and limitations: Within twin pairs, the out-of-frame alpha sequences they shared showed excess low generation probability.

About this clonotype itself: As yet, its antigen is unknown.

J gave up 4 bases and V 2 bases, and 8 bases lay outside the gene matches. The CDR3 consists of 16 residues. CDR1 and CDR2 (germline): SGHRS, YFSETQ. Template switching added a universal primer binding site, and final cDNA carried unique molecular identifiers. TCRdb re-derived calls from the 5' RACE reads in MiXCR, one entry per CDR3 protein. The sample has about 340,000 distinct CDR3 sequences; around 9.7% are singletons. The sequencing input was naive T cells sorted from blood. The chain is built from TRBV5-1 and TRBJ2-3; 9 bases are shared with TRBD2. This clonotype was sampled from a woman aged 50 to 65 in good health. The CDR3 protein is CASSLRREGWADTQYF. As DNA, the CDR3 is TGCGCCAGCAGCTTACGGCGGGAGGGTTGGGCAGATACGCAGTATTTT.